This T cell receptor beta chain was captured in a study of blood T cell repertoires in COVID-19. Whole-study context: The United States, Italy and Spain provided the acute and convalescent COVID-19 samples. Sources were T cells, B-cell-depleted T cells, or PBMCs; the material itself was cDNA or gDNA.

CDR3 length: 20 residues. Methods used by the authors: Amplification with reference gene primers provided the estimates of nucleated cell counts. Assay used: immunoSEQ multiplex PCR; TCRdb lists only in-frame clones, some missing. Clonal size and the V and J genes are those of that table, whereas D and trimming came from the DNA. The sample lists a few hundred thousand clones, around 82% occurring once. The rearrangement joins TRBV21-1 to TRBJ1-4; TRBD1, the D gene given by the table, was not confirmed from the DNA. TRBV21-1 corresponds to a pseudogene. The sample taken for sequencing was peripheral blood. This sequence originates from a young woman with acute or convalescent COVID-19. The DNA for the CDR3 is TGTGCCAGCAGCAAAGCTGGGGTAAAGGGACAGGCCGCAACTAATGAAAAACTGTTTTTT. Translation gives CASSKAGVKGQAATNEKLFF.